The 28 T cell receptor beta chains presented below share a single source sample, sequenced in a study of shared clonotypes between healthy human individuals. Clones were sequenced by immunoSEQ multiplex PCR, and TCRdb holds only the in-frame ones, with some missing. The sample records about 600,000 clones, about 97% being singletons. Sequenced sample: naive CD4+ T cells sorted from blood. Subset specified: CD45RA+ positively selected. All receptors derive from a woman in her twenties or thirties in good health.

The chain couples TRBV5-1 to TRBJ1-1; 10 bases fit TRBD1. From germline, CDR1 is SGHRS and CDR2 YFSETQ. This CDR3 region has 13 residues. After removal of 3 bases from V and 8 bases from J, the junction contained 4 bases not matched to a gene. DNA of the CDR3: TGCGCCAGCAGCTGGGGACAGGGGCAAGAAGCTTTCTTT. Its translation is CASSWGQGQEAFF.

This clone occurred once. The chain has TRBV2 and TRBJ2-7; the D gene is possibly TRBD1 (5 bases). This CDR3 contains 14 residues. Germline V CDR1 and CDR2: SNHLY, FYNNEI. V lost 2 bases, J lost 3 bases, and 11 bases lay in between. The CDR3 spells CASSEQGFSYEQYF. The CDR3 DNA sequence: TGTGCCAGCAGTGAACAGGGCTTTAGCTACGAGCAGTACTTC.

This chain joins TRBV5-1 and TRBJ2-5, with D tentatively TRBD2 (6 bases). The CDR3 loop spans 14 amino acids. In germline, CDR1 is SGHRS, CDR2 YFSETQ. V dropped 0 bases and J dropped 3 bases, with 9 bases sitting between them. CDR3 nucleotide sequence: TGCGCCAGCAGCTTGGCGGGGGAAAAAGAGACCCAGTACTTC. It yields the protein CASSLAGEKETQYF. The whole variable domain, remainder taken from reference TRBV5-1 and TRBJ2-5, is KAGVTQTPRYLIKTRGQQVTLSCSPISGHRSVSWYQQTPGQGLQFLFEYFSETQRNKGNFPGRFSGRQFSNSRSEMNVSTLELGDSALYLCASSLAGEKETQYFGPGTRLLVL.

This chain joins TRBV6-1 and TRBJ1-2; tentative D call: TRBD1 (5 bases). The CDR3 covers 11 residues. Deletions cut 5 bases from V and 7 bases from J, with 8 bases between. Germline V gene lookup returns CDR1 MNHNS and CDR2 SASEGT. In nucleotides, the CDR3 is TGTGCCAGCAGTACAGGATTTGGCTACACCTTC. This gives the protein CASSTGFGYTF.

CDR3 DNA: TGTGCCAGCAGTTTGGGCGTTGGGGCCAACGTCCTGACTTTC. Translating it yields CASSLGVGANVLTF. This chain connects TRBV6-6 to TRBJ2-6; the D is unclear. Germline assignment: CDR1 MNHNY and CDR2 SVGAGI (reference sequence). CDR3 length equals 14 residues. V was pared by 4 bases and J by 3 bases, with 7 bases between.

V gene TRBV2 combines with J gene TRBJ2-1; 9 bases agree with TRBD1. The V gene end was trimmed by 6 bases and the J gene end by 0 bases; junction bases not matched to a gene: 3. Germline V CDR1 and CDR2: SNHLY, FYNNEI. This CDR3 has 15 residues. The CDR3: CASRGQGLSYNEQFF. The CDR3 coding sequence is TGTGCCAGCAGGGGACAGGGACTCTCCTACAATGAGCAGTTCTTC.

The genes are TRBV5-1 and TRBJ1-2; D is possibly TRBD1 (5 bases). The CDR3 is 12 amino acids. CDR1 and CDR2 (germline): SGHRS, YFSETQ. Trimming took 4 bases from V and 7 from J, leaving 11 bases between them. CDR3 DNA: TGCGCCAGCAGCCCGCCGCAGGGTGGCTACACCTTC. This codes for CASSPPQGGYTF.

This sequence joins TRBV28 and TRBJ1-5, with no clear D. This CDR3 spans 12 amino acids. Trimming removed 5 bases at V and 9 bases at J, with 11 bases between. The V gene's germline CDR1 is MDHEN and CDR2 SYDVKM. Written as DNA, the CDR3 is TGTGCCAGCAGTACACGCATTGGGCCCCAGCATTTT. Its protein product is CASSTRIGPQHF.

The J gene is TRBJ2-3, the V gene TRBV29-1, with TRBD2 as a possible D gene (6 bases). The germline gives CDR1 SQVTM, CDR2 ANQGSEA. Between the trimmed V and J ends, which lost 6 bases and 2 bases, there was a span of 12 bases. This CDR3 region has 13 residues. CDR3: CSVKGLITDTQYF. DNA of the CDR3: TGCAGCGTAAAGGGACTTATCACAGATACGCAGTATTTT.

J is TRBJ1-3 and V is TRBV2; D is uncertain. Germline CDR1 is SNHLY and CDR2 is FYNNEI. This CDR3 comprises 11 residues. V lost 7 bases and J 4 bases, leaving 5 bases between the germline ends. The chain's CDR3 is CASTKGNTIYF. CDR3 bases: TGTGCCAGCACCAAGGGAAACACCATATATTTT.

V gene TRBV18 combines with J gene TRBJ2-5; D unclear. The CDR3 is made up of 13 amino acids. CDR1 and CDR2 (germline): KGHSH, LQKENI. Trimming removed 4 bases at V and 5 bases at J, with 11 bases between. The CDR3 loop is CASSQSVWETQYF. CDR3 nucleotide sequence: TGTGCCAGCTCACAGTCCGTTTGGGAGACCCAGTACTTC.

This chain connects TRBV9 to TRBJ2-1, with no clear D. The CDR3 consists of 12 residues. Trimming left V 5 bases short and J 6 bases short, with 9 bases between. The germline CDR1 and CDR2 sequences are SGDLS and YYNGEE. As DNA, the CDR3 is TGTGCCAGCAGGGGCCCAGGCAATGAGCAGTTCTTC. Translation: CASRGPGNEQFF.

CDR3 in DNA: TGTGCCAGCAGCTTTCAACCCGGGACAGCGGGCACTGAAGCTTTCTTT. Amino acid sequence: CASSFQPGTAGTEAFF. The chain joins TRBV5-5 to TRBJ1-1, with 7 bases aligning to TRBD1. The trim removed 2 bases at V and 4 bases at J, leaving 11 bases unmatched. Germline CDR1 SGHKS, CDR2 YYEKEE (reference sequence). This CDR3 spans 16 amino acids.

V and J are TRBV7-2 and TRBJ2-2; 10 bases align to TRBD2. The V gene end was trimmed by 6 bases and the J gene end by 4 bases; junction bases not matched to a gene: 5. The germline V gene encodes CDR1 SGHTA and CDR2 FQGNSA. The CDR3 is 15 residues long. Here the CDR3 reads CASRAGGSITGELFF. DNA for the CDR3: TGTGCCAGCAGAGCGGGAGGGTCTATCACCGGGGAGCTGTTTTTT.

The chain carries TRBV7-9 and TRBJ2-3, with TRBD2 matching over 8 bases. J lost 1 base, V lost 5 bases, and 8 bases had no gene match. The germline V gene has CDR1 SEHNR and CDR2 FQNEAQ (reference sequence). CDR3 length equals 16 residues. CDR3 DNA: TGTGCCAGCAGCATAACTAGCGGAGCCGGCACAGATACGCAGTATTTT. Its translation is CASSITSGAGTDTQYF. Full variable domain (remainder filled in from reference TRBV7-9 and TRBJ2-3): DTGVSQNPRHKITKRGQNVTFRCDPISEHNRLYWYRQTLGQGPEFLTYFQNEAQLEKSRLLSDRFSAERPKGSFSTLEIQRTEQGDSAMYLCASSITSGAGTDTQYFGPGTRLTVL.

V gene TRBV15 combines with J gene TRBJ1-5; D uncertain. The V gene lost 1 base and the J gene lost 1 base, with 26 bases spanning the gap. CDR1 is LNHNV and CDR2 is YYDKDF in the germline V gene (reference sequence). CDR3 size: 21 residues. CDR3 protein: CATSRVVSVGPNRPSNQPQHF. CDR3 DNA: TGTGCCACCAGCAGAGTAGTGAGCGTGGGTCCTAATCGTCCCAGCAATCAGCCCCAGCATTTT. The variable domain in full, with the rest retrieved from reference TRBV15 and TRBJ1-5, is DAMVIQNPRYQVTQFGKPVTLSCSQTLNHNVMYWYQQKSSQAPKLLFHYYDKDFNNEADTPDNFQSRRPNTSFCFLDIRSPGLGDTAMYLCATSRVVSVGPNRPSNQPQHFGDGTRLSIL.

The chain recombines TRBV2 with TRBJ2-3, with 7 bases identical to TRBD1. The CDR3 runs 11 residues. J gave up 14 bases and V 7 bases, and 9 bases lay outside the gene matches. CDR1 SNHLY and CDR2 FYNNEI come from the germline V gene. The CDR3 DNA reads TGTGCCAGCACCTGGGACAGCTTGCTGTATTTT. As protein: CASTWDSLLYF.

This clone was picked up one time. This sequence joins TRBV14 and TRBJ1-1; D gene unclear. The germline V gene has CDR1 SGHDN and CDR2 FVKESK. Trimming removed 4 bases at V and 1 base at J, with 13 bases between. The CDR3 is made up of 15 amino acids. This CDR3 is CASSLSVGKNTEAFF. CDR3 DNA: TGTGCCAGCAGCCTATCGGTCGGGAAGAACACTGAAGCTTTCTTT.

The rearrangement links TRBV6-5 to TRBJ1-5; D may be TRBD1 (6 bases). In germline, CDR1 is MNHEY, CDR2 SVGAGI. V shed 6 bases and J shed 0 bases, with 12 bases lying between them. CDR3 size: 15 residues. This chain's CDR3 is CASRKDSLSNQPQHF. The CDR3 coding sequence is TGTGCCAGCAGAAAGGACAGTCTTAGCAATCAGCCCCAGCATTTT.

The chain employs TRBV28 and TRBJ2-1, with 11 bases lining up with TRBD2. Trimming took 7 bases from V and 4 from J; bases not matched to a gene: 6. Germline values: CDR1 MDHEN, CDR2 SYDVKM. CDR3 size: 15 residues. This chain's CDR3 is CASIKGLAGYNEQFF. The DNA for the CDR3 is TGTGCCAGCATTAAAGGACTAGCGGGTTACAATGAGCAGTTCTTC.

The chain carries TRBV27 and TRBJ2-7; TRBD2 might be the D (5 bases). This CDR3 spans 15 amino acids. Trimming stripped 2 bases from V and 3 bases from J, with 14 bases between. Germline lookup yields CDR1 MNHEY and CDR2 SMNVEV (reference sequence). For the CDR3, the DNA is TGTGCCAGCAGTTTAGCTGTGACTACCTACTACGAGCAGTACTTC. Its protein product is CASSLAVTTYYEQYF.

The V call is TRBV21-1, the J call TRBJ1-5. TRBV21-1 is tagged as a pseudogene. This CDR3 is 18 amino acids long. DNA for the CDR3: TGTGCCAGCAGCCGGAGGGGGATAAAGGGGTTTGGCAATCAGCCCCAGCATTTT. This sequence encodes CASSRRGIKGFGNQPQHF.

The chain employs TRBV7-3 and TRBJ1-3; D not resolved. Trimming left V 4 bases short and J 2 bases short, with 12 bases between. The CDR3 length is 15 residues. Germline loops: CDR1 SGHTA, CDR2 FQGTGA. CDR3 loop: CASSSYRPPGNTIYF. CDR3 nucleotides: TGTGCCAGCAGCTCCTATCGCCCACCTGGAAACACCATATATTTT.

The rearrangement uses TRBV6-4 and TRBJ2-5, with TRBD1 matching over 9 bases. Trimming removed 4 bases from V and 5 bases from J; junction bases left unmatched: 8. The CDR3 sequence is 15 residues long. The germline CDR1 and CDR2 sequences are MRHNA and SNTAGT. This CDR3 is CASSVAFGQGETQYF. In DNA form, the CDR3 reads TGTGCCAGCAGTGTCGCTTTTGGACAGGGGGAGACCCAGTACTTC.

The chain employs TRBV7-2 and TRBJ2-4; D remains ambiguous. Trimming took off 5 bases at V and 0 bases at J, with 14 bases between the two ends. Germline CDR1 is SGHTA and CDR2 is FQGNSA. This CDR3 comprises 16 residues. CDR3 residues: CASSRLVPLAKNIQYF. In nucleotides, the CDR3 is TGTGCCAGCAGCCGACTGGTCCCCCTAGCCAAAAACATTCAGTACTTC.

The chain joins TRBV14 to TRBJ2-4; D is perhaps TRBD1 (6 bases). Trimming shortened V by 5 bases and J by 8 bases, and 16 bases separated the two germline ends. The CDR3 length is 14 residues. Germline V gives CDR1 SGHDN, CDR2 FVKESK. The CDR3 reads CASSDSRGGDIQYF. CDR3 nucleotides: TGTGCCAGCAGCGATTCCAGGGGTGGTGACATTCAGTACTTC.

The J gene is TRBJ2-1, the V gene TRBV11-3; a weak D match, TRBD2 (6 bases). Germline-derived CDR1 and CDR2 are SGHNT and YENEEA. The germline V and J ends were trimmed by 10 bases and 4 bases, with 14 bases remaining between them. This CDR3 contains 13 residues. The CDR3 nucleotides read TGTGCCACCCGGGGTAGCGGATACAATGAGCAGTTCTTC. This gives the protein CATRGSGYNEQFF.

The V gene is TRBV5-6, the J gene TRBJ2-3, with 7 positions matching TRBD2. CDR1 is SGHDT, CDR2 YYEEEE, per germline. This CDR3 has 14 residues. The V and J ends lost 8 bases and 0 bases, in that order; junction bases with no gene match: 6. CDR3 coding DNA: TGTGCCAGTTACCAGCGGGGAAGCACAGATACGCAGTATTTT. Its translation is CASYQRGSTDTQYF.